The 19 T cell receptor beta chains given below trace back to one sample, sequenced in a study of blood T cell repertoires in COVID-19. Measured with immunoSEQ multiplex PCR; TCRdb has only the in-frame clones, and not every one. The top ten clones hold roughly 10% of a sample with tens of thousands of clones, about four fifths of them seen once. Sequencing was done on a sample of peripheral blood. These receptors were obtained from a human donor in a cohort sampled during active COVID-19.

The rearrangement uses TRBV12-3 or TRBV12-4 and TRBJ2-1, with TRBD1 identical over 9 bases. Trimming cost V 9 bases and J 8 bases; bases outside gene matches: 8. This CDR3 spans 13 amino acids. The DNA of the CDR3 is TGTGCCAGTGGGAACAGGGGGCGCGATGAGCAGTTCTTC. This gives the protein CASGNRGRDEQFF.

The chain uses TRBV11-3 and TRBJ2-1; possibly TRBD1 for D (5 bases). V lost 5 bases and J 4 bases, leaving 9 bases between the germline ends. The germline gives CDR1 SGHNT, CDR2 YENEEA. This CDR3 has 13 amino acids. This chain's CDR3 is CASSPGSYNEQFF. For the CDR3, the DNA is TGTGCCAGCAGCCCAGGGTCGTACAATGAGCAGTTCTTC.

The chain combines TRBV28 with TRBJ1-2, with 7 bases aligning to TRBD1. The CDR3 length is 15 residues. Germline V CDR1 and CDR2: MDHEN, SYDVKM. V lost 3 bases, J lost 3 bases, and 7 bases stayed unmatched. Here the CDR3 reads CASSFPEGGYYGYTF. As DNA, the CDR3 is TGTGCCAGCAGTTTTCCGGAAGGGGGCTACTATGGCTACACCTTC.

The V gene is TRBV6-5, the J gene TRBJ2-1; TRBD1 matches at 8 bases. V lost 6 bases, J lost 8 bases, and 6 bases stayed unmatched. CDR1 MNHEY and CDR2 SVGAGI come from the germline V gene. The CDR3 spans 13 residues. The DNA for the CDR3 is TGTGCCAGCAGGGAGACAGGGGAGGATGAGCAGTTCTTC. This translates into CASRETGEDEQFF.

The V call is TRBV30, the J call TRBJ1-6; maybe TRBD1 (5 bases). The CDR3 is made up of 18 amino acids. With 3 bases removed from V and 0 bases from J, the gap between germline ends came to 18 bases. Germline V gives CDR1 GTSNPN, CDR2 SVGIG (reference sequence). CDR3 sequence: CAWRPTGGRGSYNSPLHF. The CDR3, as DNA: TGTGCCTGGAGACCGACGGGAGGGAGGGGCTCCTATAATTCACCCCTCCACTTT.

The rearrangement links TRBV23-1 to TRBJ2-1, with TRBD2 matching 10 bases. TRBV23-1 is filed as an ORF, its function uncertain. V shed 3 bases, J shed 5 bases, and the junction held 7 bases outside the gene matches. The length of the CDR3 is 16 residues. CDR3 sequence reads: CASSHPHSGRDNEQFF. As DNA, the CDR3 is TGCGCCAGCAGTCATCCCCACAGCGGGAGGGACAATGAGCAGTTCTTC.

This clone was seen once. The chain is built from TRBV28 and TRBJ2-7; 7 bases match TRBD2. Germline V CDR1 and CDR2: MDHEN, SYDVKM. Trimming cost V 5 bases and J 7 bases; bases outside gene matches: 20. The CDR3 is 17 residues long. The CDR3 sequence is CASSRGVEGRYRKEQYF. In DNA form, the CDR3 reads TGTGCCAGCAGTCGGGGGGTTGAGGGCCGTTACCGAAAGGAGCAGTACTTC. Looking up the rest from reference TRBV28 and TRBJ2-7 gives the full variable domain: DVKVTQSSRYLVKRTGEKVFLECVQDMDHENMFWYRQDPGLGLRLIYFSYDVKMKEKGDIPEGYSVSREKKERFSLILESASTNQTSMYLCASSRGVEGRYRKEQYFGPGTRLTVT.

This chain links TRBV24-1 with TRBJ1-2; the match to TRBD1 covers 10 bases. Per the germline V gene, CDR1 is KGHDR and CDR2 is SFDVKD. Trimming at V came to 4 bases and at J to 7 bases, leaving 5 bases not matched to a gene. The CDR3 loop spans 14 amino acids. CDR3 region: CATSETRDRGGYTF. The CDR3 coding sequence is TGTGCCACCAGTGAAACCCGGGACAGGGGTGGCTACACCTTC.

The CDR3 protein is CASSLGERTGGTEAFF. The CDR3 coding sequence is TGTGCCAGCAGCTTAGGGGAAAGGACAGGGGGGACTGAAGCTTTCTTT. The V and J genes are TRBV11-3 and TRBJ1-1; 10 bases are a match to TRBD1. This CDR3 contains 16 residues. The V gene end was trimmed by 1 base and the J gene end by 5 bases; junction bases not matched to a gene: 7. Germline V gives CDR1 SGHNT, CDR2 YENEEA.

CDR3 protein: CASSMYRGPAETQYF. The DNA of the CDR3 is TGTGCCAGCAGCATGTACAGGGGGCCGGCAGAGACCCAGTACTTC. This chain connects TRBV7-7 to TRBJ2-5; 9 positions agree with TRBD1. Germline V gives CDR1 SSHAT, CDR2 FNYEAQ (reference sequence). V dropped 5 bases and J dropped 4; count of bases not matched to a gene: 8. The CDR3 covers 15 residues.

This clone was seen a few times. This sequence joins TRBV10-2 and TRBJ2-2; the match to TRBD2 covers 7 bases. V shed 7 bases, J shed 7 bases, and the junction held 6 bases outside the gene matches. The CDR3 has 13 residues. The germline CDR1 and CDR2 sequences are WSHSY and SAAADI. This CDR3 reads CASIREEGGELFF. The CDR3 DNA is TGCGCCAGCATCCGGGAGGAGGGCGGGGAGCTGTTTTTT.

The chain has TRBV11-3 and TRBJ2-7; 10 nucleotides agree with TRBD1. Germline CDR1 is SGHNT and CDR2 is YENEEA. After removal of 1 base from V and 5 bases from J, the junction contained 8 bases not matched to a gene. The CDR3 consists of 16 residues. The CDR3 sequence is CASSLVMGQGKNEQYF. The CDR3 DNA is TGTGCCAGCAGCTTAGTGATGGGACAGGGGAAAAACGAGCAGTACTTC.

CDR3 coding DNA: TGTGCCAGCAGCTTAGCGGGACAGGGGGGCAATGAGCAGTTCTTC. Its protein product is CASSLAGQGGNEQFF. The chain has TRBV7-2 and TRBJ2-1; 11 bases align to TRBD1. In germline, CDR1 is SGHTA, CDR2 FQGNSA. The CDR3 covers 15 residues. After removal of 0 bases from V and 6 bases from J, the junction contained 1 base not matched to a gene.

The chain combines TRBV6-8 with TRBJ2-1; D gene unclear. CDR3 size: 10 residues. Deletions cut 7 bases from V and 8 bases from J, with 6 bases between. Germline V gene lookup returns CDR1 MNHGY and CDR2 SAAAGT. The CDR3 sequence: CASTNDEQFF. DNA for the CDR3: TGTGCCAGCACTAACGATGAGCAGTTCTTC.

The chain employs TRBV7-3 and TRBJ1-6; the match to TRBD1 covers 9 bases. CDR3 length: 16 residues. Germline V gives CDR1 SGHTA, CDR2 FQGTGA. The J segment lost 5 bases and the V segment lost 5 bases, leaving 7 bases of the junction unmatched. CDR3 nucleotides: TGTGCCAGCAGCGTTACAGGGGGCGGCAATAATTCACCCCTCCACTTT. Amino acid sequence: CASSVTGGGNNSPLHF.

The chain links TRBV24-1 to TRBJ1-5, with D possibly TRBD1 on 5 matching bases. The germline CDR1 and CDR2 sequences are KGHDR and SFDVKD. This CDR3 has 14 residues. With 6 bases removed from V and 4 bases from J, the gap between germline ends came to 12 bases. The CDR3, as DNA: TGTGCCACCAGTTCGAGCGGGGGGAATCAGCCCCAGCATTTT. Its protein is CATSSSGGNQPQHF.

V gene TRBV27 combines with J gene TRBJ2-7, with D possibly matching TRBD1 (6 bases). This CDR3 contains 14 residues. Germline lookup yields CDR1 MNHEY and CDR2 SMNVEV (reference sequence). V lost 5 bases, J lost 2 bases, and 13 bases lay in between. The CDR3 region has the DNA TGTGCCAGCAGTAGGTACGAGGGGGCCTACGAGCAGTACTTC. This gives the protein CASSRYEGAYEQYF.

This clone is a singleton in its sample. The chain couples TRBV3-1 (or the pseudogene TRBV3-2) to TRBJ1-2; weak D call: TRBD1 (5 bases). CDR1 is LGHDT, CDR2 YNNKEL, per germline (reference sequence). The CDR3 is 16 residues long. Trimming removed 2 bases from V and 8 bases from J, with 21 bases in between. The CDR3 DNA follows: TGTGCCAGCAGCCAACAATCCCAATCGGGGGGGAGAGGCTACACCTTC. Amino acid sequence: CASSQQSQSGGRGYTF.

The rearrangement uses TRBV5-1 and TRBJ2-5, with 7 bases fitting TRBD2. Germline-derived CDR1 and CDR2 are SGHRS and YFSETQ. Trimming took 1 base from V and 5 from J; bases not matched to a gene: 11. This CDR3 is built from 16 residues. Here the CDR3 reads CASSLLPGGLGETQYF. CDR3 sequence (DNA): TGCGCCAGCAGCTTGTTGCCGGGAGGCCTGGGGGAGACCCAGTACTTC.